What follows are 24 T cell receptor beta chains derived from one specimen sequenced in a study of T cells in narcolepsy. The protocol was immunoSEQ multiplex PCR, while the TCRdb copy is restricted to in-frame clones and leaves out a portion. The sample records fewer than 30,000 clones, 75% to 90% being singletons. The material sequenced was CD45RA- memory CD4+ T cells from PBMCs. These receptors were taken from a human donor with narcolepsy.

The V and J genes are TRBV11-2 and TRBJ2-3; the match to TRBD2 covers 10 bases. This CDR3 contains 17 residues. J was trimmed by 11 bases and V by 0 bases; bases with no gene match: 14. Germline CDR1 SGHAT, CDR2 FQNNGV. The CDR3, as DNA: TGTGCCAGCAGCTTAGATCTAACTAGCGGGACCTTTTTTATGCAGTATTTT. Amino acids: CASSLDLTSGTFFMQYF.

The V and J genes are TRBV30 and TRBJ2-7, with TRBD1 matching over 7 bases. V lost 6 bases, J lost 1 base, and 6 bases stayed unmatched. There are 13 residues in the CDR3. Germline V CDR1 and CDR2: GTSNPN, SVGIG (reference sequence). CDR3 DNA: TGTGCCTGCAGGGGACAGCCATCCTACGAGCAGTACTTC. Its protein product is CACRGQPSYEQYF. Variable domain in full (rest from reference TRBV30 and TRBJ2-7): SQTIHQWPATLVQPVGSPLSLECTVEGTSNPNLYWYRQAAGRGLQLLFYSVGIGQISSEVPQNLSASRPQDRQFILSSKKLLLSDSGFYLCACRGQPSYEQYFGPGTRLTVT.

This clone was found once. The rearrangement uses TRBV7-9 and TRBJ2-3; TRBD2 agrees at 8 bases. CDR3 length: 14 residues. The ends lost 5 bases at V and 6 bases at J; junction bases unmatched: 7. CDR1 and CDR2 from the germline V gene are SEHNR and FQNEAQ (reference sequence). Here the CDR3 reads CASSVSSGDDTQYF. The CDR3 DNA sequence: TGTGCCAGCAGCGTTAGTAGCGGGGACGATACGCAGTATTTT. Complete variable domain (other parts from reference TRBV7-9 and TRBJ2-3): DTGVSQNPRHKITKRGQNVTFRCDPISEHNRLYWYRQTLGQGPEFLTYFQNEAQLEKSRLLSDRFSAERPKGSFSTLEIQRTEQGDSAMYLCASSVSSGDDTQYFGPGTRLTVL.

The chain links TRBV2 to TRBJ2-6; the D gene is possibly TRBD1 (5 bases). V lost 4 bases and J 4 bases, leaving 14 bases between the germline ends. The CDR3 loop spans 16 amino acids. Germline values: CDR1 SNHLY, CDR2 FYNNEI. The CDR3 sequence: CASSGLGLLGANVLTF. CDR3 sequence (DNA): TGTGCCAGCAGTGGGTTGGGGCTACTCGGGGCCAACGTCCTGACTTTC. The complete variable domain, with remaining parts taken from reference TRBV2 and TRBJ2-6, reads EPEVTQTPSHQVTQMGQEVILRCVPISNHLYFYWYRQILGQKVEFLVSFYNNEISEKSEIFDDQFSVERPDGSNFTLKIRSTKLEDSAMYFCASSGLGLLGANVLTFGAGSRLTVL.

The chain has TRBV30 and TRBJ2-5, with a possible D match to TRBD2 (6 bases). Germline V gene lookup returns CDR1 GTSNPN and CDR2 SVGIG (reference sequence). Trimming pared 2 bases from V and 2 bases from J, leaving 9 bases between. The CDR3 runs 13 residues. CDR3 region: CAWSPGRQETQYF. In nucleotides, the CDR3 is TGTGCCTGGAGTCCGGGGAGGCAAGAGACCCAGTACTTC.

The rearrangement joins TRBV5-4 to TRBJ2-1; weak D call: TRBD2 (5 bases). Germline-derived CDR1 and CDR2 are SGHNT and YYREEE (reference sequence). Between the trimmed V and J ends, which lost 5 bases and 5 bases, there was a span of 11 bases. The CDR3 has 13 residues. CDR3: CASRLAIDNEQFF. CDR3 sequence (DNA): TGTGCCAGCAGGTTAGCGATCGACAATGAGCAGTTCTTC.

V is TRBV9 and J is TRBJ1-2, with TRBD1 as a possible D gene (6 bases). CDR1 is SGDLS, CDR2 YYNGEE, per germline. This CDR3 is built from 14 residues. Between the trimmed V and J ends, which lost 3 bases and 4 bases, there was a span of 13 bases. DNA of the CDR3: TGTGCCAGCAGCGGGGGGGGCGGATTCTATGGCTACACCTTC. Protein sequence: CASSGGGGFYGYTF.

This chain joins TRBV28 and TRBJ2-7; TRBD2 might be the D (5 bases). The germline V gene encodes CDR1 MDHEN and CDR2 SYDVKM. This CDR3 is built from 15 residues. The V end lost 0 bases, the J end lost 4 bases, and 13 bases lay between the germline ends. For the CDR3, the DNA is TGTGCCAGCAGTTTATGGGGCCCGAGGGAGTACGAGCAGTACTTC. Its protein product is CASSLWGPREYEQYF.

This sequence joins TRBV27 and TRBJ2-1; a weak D match, TRBD2 (5 bases). The CDR3 totals 14 residues. Germline V gives CDR1 MNHEY, CDR2 SMNVEV (reference sequence). The germline V and J ends were trimmed by 7 bases and 7 bases, with 17 bases remaining between them. In DNA form, the CDR3 reads TGTGCCAGCACCCTGAGTGGGAGTAGGAATGAGCAGTTCTTC. Translation: CASTLSGSRNEQFF.

The J gene is TRBJ2-7, the V gene TRBV7-9; D is possibly TRBD2 (5 bases). The V end lost 0 bases, the J end lost 5 bases, and 11 bases lay between the germline ends. The CDR3 contains 14 residues. Germline V CDR1 and CDR2: SEHNR, FQNEAQ (reference sequence). In nucleotides, the CDR3 is TGTGCCAGCAGCTTAGCGGGAGTCGGCCACGAGCAGTACTTC. This encodes CASSLAGVGHEQYF.

The chain recombines TRBV10-3 with TRBJ2-1; TRBD2 agrees at 13 bases. CDR1 is ENHRY and CDR2 is SYGVKD in the germline V gene. After removal of 3 bases from V and 2 bases from J, the junction contained 4 bases not matched to a gene. CDR3 length equals 17 residues. The CDR3 loop reads CAISERTSGRTYNEQFF. Written as DNA, the CDR3 is TGTGCCATCAGTGAACGGACTAGCGGGAGAACCTACAATGAGCAGTTCTTC.

The chain recombines TRBV18 with TRBJ1-2; 11 nucleotides match TRBD1. The CDR3 is 15 residues long. Germline V CDR1 and CDR2: KGHSH, LQKENI. The trim removed 3 bases at V and 6 bases at J, leaving 6 bases unmatched. CDR3 sequence: CASSPPDRGRDGYTF. In DNA, the CDR3 is TGTGCCAGCTCACCTCCGGACAGGGGGCGCGATGGCTACACCTTC. Full variable domain (rest looked up from reference TRBV18 and TRBJ1-2): NAGVMQNPRHLVRRRGQEARLRCSPMKGHSHVYWYRQLPEEGLKFMVYLQKENIIDESGMPKERFSAEFPKEGPSILRIQQVVRGDSAAYFCASSPPDRGRDGYTFGSGTRLTVV.

This chain connects TRBV7-2 to TRBJ1-2; D is possibly TRBD1 (5 bases). CDR3 length: 15 amino acids. V dropped 5 bases and J dropped 7 bases, with 20 bases sitting between them. The germline CDR1 and CDR2 sequences are SGHTA and FQGNSA. CDR3 nucleotide sequence: TGTGCCAGCAGCCGCATGACGCCGGGGGGAGGTGGCTACACCTTC. Amino acids: CASSRMTPGGGGYTF.

V usage is TRBV5-1 and J usage is TRBJ1-1, with 8 bases aligning to TRBD1. The germline gives CDR1 SGHRS, CDR2 YFSETQ. Trimming cost V 2 bases and J 4 bases; bases outside gene matches: 7. This CDR3 region has 15 residues. The CDR3 DNA reads TGCGCCAGCAGCTTTCAGGGGGCAGTCGGCACTGAAGCTTTCTTT. Translation: CASSFQGAVGTEAFF.

The chain has TRBV5-1 and TRBJ2-5, with D perhaps TRBD1 (5 bases). Trimming cost V 4 bases and J 5 bases, with 15 bases left between them. Germline V CDR1 and CDR2: SGHRS, YFSETQ. The CDR3 has 14 residues. CDR3 sequence (DNA): TGCGCCAGCAGCCCCCTCCAGGGCGCGGAGACCCAGTACTTC. Translation gives CASSPLQGAETQYF.

In nucleotides, the CDR3 is TGTGCCAGCAGCTCTACGAGCACAGATACGCAGTATTTT. Its translation: CASSSTSTDTQYF. The J gene is TRBJ2-3, the V gene TRBV7-9, with D unclear. Trimming stripped 4 bases from V and 0 bases from J, with 5 bases between. The CDR3 consists of 13 residues. Looked up from germline, CDR1 is SEHNR and CDR2 is FQNEAQ (reference sequence).

V is TRBV10-2 and J is TRBJ1-2; 7 bases map to TRBD1. In germline, CDR1 is WSHSY, CDR2 SAAADI. The junction had 9 bases not matched to a gene; V was cut back by 2 bases and J by 3 bases. The CDR3 covers 16 residues. The CDR3 bases are TGCGCCAGCAGTGAGACCCGGACAGGCGGGGACTATGGCTACACCTTC. Protein product: CASSETRTGGDYGYTF.

This clone appeared once. This sequence joins TRBV6-5 and TRBJ2-1, with a weak D call TRBD1 (5 bases). Deletions cut 2 bases from V and 5 bases from J, with 10 bases between. CDR3 length: 14 amino acids. Germline V lookup: CDR1 MNHEY, CDR2 SVGAGI. The CDR3 spells CASSYLGANNEQFF. The CDR3 bases are TGTGCCAGCAGTTACCTTGGGGCCAACAATGAGCAGTTCTTC.

The chain has TRBV2 and TRBJ2-5, with D perhaps TRBD1 (6 bases). The tail of the sequence fits TRBJ2-7 better, so the J call may be wrong. This CDR3 comprises 12 residues. Germline CDR1 and CDR2: SNHLY and FYNNEI. CDR3 nucleotide sequence: TGTGCCAGCAAGGAACAGGGCCACGAGCAGTACTTC. Translating gives CASKEQGHEQYF.

The rearrangement uses TRBV7-2 and TRBJ1-1; no reliable D call. Germline V lookup: CDR1 SGHTA, CDR2 FQGNSA. The V gene lost 5 bases and the J gene lost 1 base, with 8 bases spanning the gap. The CDR3 has 13 amino acids. CDR3 region: CASSLRRNTEAFF. The CDR3 nucleotides are TGTGCCAGCAGCCTTCGCAGGAACACTGAAGCTTTCTTT.

The chain recombines TRBV30 with TRBJ1-2; D is perhaps TRBD1 (5 bases). The CDR3 is 12 amino acids. Germline CDR1 reads GTSNPN; CDR2 reads SVGIG (reference sequence). V lost 1 base to trimming and J lost 4 bases, with 7 bases between them. The CDR3 nucleotides read TGTGCCTGGAGTGGACAGTTCTATGGCTACACCTTC. It is translated as CAWSGQFYGYTF.

The chain employs TRBV6-1 and TRBJ2-3; weak D call: TRBD2 (6 bases). V lost 3 bases, J lost 14 bases, and 21 bases lay in between. This CDR3 region has 14 residues. The V gene's germline CDR1 is MNHNS and CDR2 SASEGT. In nucleotides, the CDR3 is TGTGCCAGCAGTGATAGGGGCGGGGTGTTATTGAGGTATTTT. Its translation is CASSDRGGVLLRYF.

The gene calls are TRBV27 and TRBJ2-7; 7 nucleotides align to TRBD2. After removal of 6 bases from V and 4 bases from J, the junction contained 15 bases not matched to a gene. The V gene's germline CDR1 is MNHEY and CDR2 SMNVEV (reference sequence). The CDR3 sequence is 16 residues long. CDR3 coding DNA: TGTGCCAGCAGGCTAACCCCGGCGGCGGGAGCGTACGAGCAGTACTTC. Translated, it gives CASRLTPAAGAYEQYF.

This clone was seen more than once but under ten times. The chain recombines TRBV7-9 with TRBJ2-7, with 9 bases aligning to TRBD1. The J segment lost 7 bases and the V segment lost 2 bases, leaving 6 bases of the junction unmatched. The CDR3 spans 14 residues. Germline V CDR1 and CDR2: SEHNR, FQNEAQ (reference sequence). CDR3 bases: TGTGCCAGCAGCTTATTGGGACAGGGTCAAGAGCAGTACTTC. It is translated as CASSLLGQGQEQYF.